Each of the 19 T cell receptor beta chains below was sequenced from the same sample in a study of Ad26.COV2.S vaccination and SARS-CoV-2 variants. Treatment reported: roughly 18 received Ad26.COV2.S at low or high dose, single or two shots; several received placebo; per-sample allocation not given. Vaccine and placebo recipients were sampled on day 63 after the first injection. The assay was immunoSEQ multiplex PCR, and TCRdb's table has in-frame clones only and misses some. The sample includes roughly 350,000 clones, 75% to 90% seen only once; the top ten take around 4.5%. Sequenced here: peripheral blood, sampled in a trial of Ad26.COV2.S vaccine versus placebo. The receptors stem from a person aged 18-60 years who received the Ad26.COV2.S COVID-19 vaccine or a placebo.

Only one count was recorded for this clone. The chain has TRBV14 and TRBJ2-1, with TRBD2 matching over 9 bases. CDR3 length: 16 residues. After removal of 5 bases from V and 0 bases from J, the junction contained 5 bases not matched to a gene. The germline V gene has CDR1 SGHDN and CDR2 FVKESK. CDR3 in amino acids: CASSASGAPSYNEQFF. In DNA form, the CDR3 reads TGTGCCAGCAGCGCTAGCGGGGCGCCCTCCTACAATGAGCAGTTCTTC.

CDR3 in DNA: TGTGCCAGCAGCCCAGGACGGGGAAACGAGCAGTACTTC. This sequence encodes CASSPGRGNEQYF. The chain recombines TRBV5-4 with TRBJ2-7; D might be TRBD2 (5 bases). The CDR3 totals 13 residues. The ends were cut back, 4 bases at V and 5 bases at J, with 13 bases in the middle. From germline, CDR1 is SGHNT and CDR2 YYREEE (reference sequence).

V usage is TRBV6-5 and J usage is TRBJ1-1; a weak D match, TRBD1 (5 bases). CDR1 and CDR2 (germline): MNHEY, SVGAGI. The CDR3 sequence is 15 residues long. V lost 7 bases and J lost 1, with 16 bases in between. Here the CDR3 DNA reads TGTGCCAGCACCCCTGGCGGGGGGGGGAACACTGAAGCTTTCTTT. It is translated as CASTPGGGGNTEAFF.

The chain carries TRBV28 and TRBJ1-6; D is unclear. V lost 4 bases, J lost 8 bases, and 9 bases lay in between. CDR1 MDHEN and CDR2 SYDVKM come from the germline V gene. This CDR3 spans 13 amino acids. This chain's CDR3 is CASSSYSDSPLHF. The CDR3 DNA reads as TGTGCCAGCAGTTCCTACTCGGATTCACCCCTCCACTTT. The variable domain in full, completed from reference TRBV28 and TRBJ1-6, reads DVKVTQSSRYLVKRTGEKVFLECVQDMDHENMFWYRQDPGLGLRLIYFSYDVKMKEKGDIPEGYSVSREKKERFSLILESASTNQTSMYLCASSSYSDSPLHFGNGTRLTVT.

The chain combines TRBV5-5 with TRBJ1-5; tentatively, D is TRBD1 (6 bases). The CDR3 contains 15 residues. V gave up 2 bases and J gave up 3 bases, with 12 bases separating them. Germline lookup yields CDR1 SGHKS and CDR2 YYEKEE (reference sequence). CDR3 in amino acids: CASSFSGTNNQPQHF. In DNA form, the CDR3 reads TGTGCCAGCAGCTTCTCCGGGACAAACAATCAGCCCCAGCATTTT. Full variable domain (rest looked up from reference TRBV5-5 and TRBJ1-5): DAGVTQSPTHLIKTRGQQVTLRCSPISGHKSVSWYQQVLGQGPQFIFQYYEKEERGRGNFPDRFSARQFPNYSSELNVNALLLGDSALYLCASSFSGTNNQPQHFGDGTRLSIL.

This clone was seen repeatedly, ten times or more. The DNA of the CDR3 is TGTGCCAGCACCCAGGGACAGGGGAATTCACCCCTCCACTTT. Its protein is CASTQGQGNSPLHF. V and J are TRBV5-4 and TRBJ1-6, with 10 nucleotides matching TRBD1. Germline V lookup: CDR1 SGHNT, CDR2 YYREEE (reference sequence). V gave up 6 bases and J gave up 7 bases; unmatched junction bases: 4. This CDR3 contains 14 residues.

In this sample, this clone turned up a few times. In DNA form, the CDR3 reads TGCAGCGCAAGCGACTCCTACGAGCAGTACTTC. This sequence encodes CSASDSYEQYF. The V gene is TRBV29-1, the J gene TRBJ2-7; no clear D. The V end was cut by 7 bases, the J end by 0 bases, with 7 bases between. Germline CDR1 SQVTM, CDR2 ANQGSEA. The CDR3 is made up of 11 amino acids.

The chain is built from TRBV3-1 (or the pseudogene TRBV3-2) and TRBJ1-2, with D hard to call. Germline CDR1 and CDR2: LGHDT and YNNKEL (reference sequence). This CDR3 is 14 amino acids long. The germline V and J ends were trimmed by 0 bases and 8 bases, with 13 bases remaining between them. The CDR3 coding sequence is TGTGCCAGCAGCCAAGATGGCGGACCGCAGGGCTACACCTTC. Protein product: CASSQDGGPQGYTF.

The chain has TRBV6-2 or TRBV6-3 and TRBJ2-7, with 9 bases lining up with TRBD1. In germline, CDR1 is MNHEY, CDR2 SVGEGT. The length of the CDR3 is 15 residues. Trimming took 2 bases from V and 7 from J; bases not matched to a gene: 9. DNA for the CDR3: TGTGCCAGCAGTTACCAGGACAGGGGAGTGGGGGAGCAGTACTTC. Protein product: CASSYQDRGVGEQYF.

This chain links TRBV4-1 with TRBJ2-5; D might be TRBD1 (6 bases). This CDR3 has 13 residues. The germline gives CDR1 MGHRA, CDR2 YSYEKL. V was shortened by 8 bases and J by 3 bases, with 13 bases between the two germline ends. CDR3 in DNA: TGCGCCAGCTCAGGGGCCAGCAAAGAGACCCAGTACTTC. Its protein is CASSGASKETQYF.

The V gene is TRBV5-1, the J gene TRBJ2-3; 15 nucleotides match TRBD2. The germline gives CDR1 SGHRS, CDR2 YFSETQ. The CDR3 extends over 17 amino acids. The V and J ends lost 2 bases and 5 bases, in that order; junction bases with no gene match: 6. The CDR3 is CASSFRGTSGRRDTQYF. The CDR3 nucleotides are TGCGCCAGCAGCTTTAGGGGGACTAGCGGGAGGAGAGATACGCAGTATTTT. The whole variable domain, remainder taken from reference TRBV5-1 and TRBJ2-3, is KAGVTQTPRYLIKTRGQQVTLSCSPISGHRSVSWYQQTPGQGLQFLFEYFSETQRNKGNFPGRFSGRQFSNSRSEMNVSTLELGDSALYLCASSFRGTSGRRDTQYFGPGTRLTVL.

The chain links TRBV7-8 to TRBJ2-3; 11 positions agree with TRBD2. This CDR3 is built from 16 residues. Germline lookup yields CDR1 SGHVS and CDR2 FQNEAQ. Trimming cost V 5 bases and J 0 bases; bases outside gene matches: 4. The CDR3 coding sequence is TGTGCCAGCAGCCTCCGACTAGCGGGAAGCACAGATACGCAGTATTTT. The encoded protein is CASSLRLAGSTDTQYF.

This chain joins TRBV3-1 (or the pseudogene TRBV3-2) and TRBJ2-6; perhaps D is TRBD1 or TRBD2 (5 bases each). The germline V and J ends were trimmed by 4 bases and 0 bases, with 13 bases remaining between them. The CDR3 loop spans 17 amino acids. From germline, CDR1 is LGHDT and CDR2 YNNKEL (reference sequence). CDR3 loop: CASSRPGPTSGANVLTF. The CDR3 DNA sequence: TGTGCCAGCAGCCGACCGGGACCGACCTCTGGGGCCAACGTCCTGACTTTC.

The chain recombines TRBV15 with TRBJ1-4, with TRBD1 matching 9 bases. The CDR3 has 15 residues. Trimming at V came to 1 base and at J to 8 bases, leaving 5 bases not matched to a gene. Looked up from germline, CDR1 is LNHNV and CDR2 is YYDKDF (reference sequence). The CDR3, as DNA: TGTGCCACCAGCAGAGTAGGGACAGGGAGAGAAAAACTGTTTTTT. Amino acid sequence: CATSRVGTGREKLFF. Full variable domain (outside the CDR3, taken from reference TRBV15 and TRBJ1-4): DAMVIQNPRYQVTQFGKPVTLSCSQTLNHNVMYWYQQKSSQAPKLLFHYYDKDFNNEADTPDNFQSRRPNTSFCFLDIRSPGLGDTAMYLCATSRVGTGREKLFFGSGTQLSVL.

This chain's CDR3 is CASSPNSGTPQETQYF. The CDR3 nucleotides read TGTGCCAGCAGCCCCAACAGCGGGACCCCCCAAGAGACCCAGTACTTC. The gene calls are TRBV9 and TRBJ2-5; TRBD2 aligns across 7 bases. V dropped 4 bases and J dropped 1; count of bases not matched to a gene: 10. The CDR3 covers 16 residues. Germline values: CDR1 SGDLS, CDR2 YYNGEE.

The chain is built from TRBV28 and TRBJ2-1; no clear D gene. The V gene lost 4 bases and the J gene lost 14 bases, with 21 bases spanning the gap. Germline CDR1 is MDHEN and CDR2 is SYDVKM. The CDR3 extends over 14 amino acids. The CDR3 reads CASSSPSRHTTEFF. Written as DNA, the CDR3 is TGTGCCAGCAGTTCCCCCAGTCGGCACACCACGGAGTTCTTC.

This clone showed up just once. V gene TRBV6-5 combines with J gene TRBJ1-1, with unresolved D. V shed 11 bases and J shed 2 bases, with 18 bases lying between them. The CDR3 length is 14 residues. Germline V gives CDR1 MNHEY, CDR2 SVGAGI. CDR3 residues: CAALSAGDNTEAFF. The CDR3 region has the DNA TGTGCCGCCTTAAGCGCAGGCGATAACACTGAAGCTTTCTTT.

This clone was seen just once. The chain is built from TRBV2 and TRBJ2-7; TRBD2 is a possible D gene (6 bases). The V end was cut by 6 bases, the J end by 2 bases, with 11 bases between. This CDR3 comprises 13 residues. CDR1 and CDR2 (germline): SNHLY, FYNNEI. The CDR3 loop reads CASRPGRTYEQYF. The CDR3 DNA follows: TGTGCCAGCAGGCCCGGGAGAACCTACGAGCAGTACTTC.

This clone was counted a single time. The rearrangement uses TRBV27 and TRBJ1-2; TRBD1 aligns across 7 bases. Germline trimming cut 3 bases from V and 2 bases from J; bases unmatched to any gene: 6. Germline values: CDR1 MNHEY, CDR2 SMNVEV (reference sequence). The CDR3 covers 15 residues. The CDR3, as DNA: TGTGCCAGCAGTTTCGCGCGGACAGGAAACTATGGCTACACCTTC. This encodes CASSFARTGNYGYTF.